This entry is about one T cell receptor (beta chain). The antigen is undetermined. This record belongs to a study of T cell responses to AZD1222 COVID-19 vaccine. Method: immunoSEQ multiplex PCR; TCRdb's copy keeps in-frame clones and lacks some. The sample includes 140,000 to 150,000 clones, approximately 90% of them seen just once. Points from the study as a whole: Spike-spanning, vaccine-associated CD4 TCRs were dominant at 160-218 and 743-854. Clonal diversity was possibly underestimated, and the donors were mostly white British, with more females. In the spike-specific TCR repertoire, nearly half reportedly target unmutated variant regions.

Germline V gene sequence: CDR1 SGHTA, CDR2 FQGNSA. Trimming removed 8 bases at V and 3 bases at J, with 28 bases between. CDR3 length: 18 residues. The chain has TRBV7-2 and TRBJ1-1, with TRBD1 as a possible D gene (5 bases). The input for sequencing was peripheral blood, taken 28 days after the second AZD1222 dose. The origin of this receptor is an adult who received the AZD1222 COVID-19 vaccine. CDR3 loop: CASSPIIGIRGRDTEAFF. The CDR3 DNA follows: TGTGCCAGCTCCCCCATTATAGGCATAAGGGGTCGGGACACTGAAGCTTTCTTT.